This TCR beta chain came from a study of shared clonotypes between healthy human individuals. This clone was found once. Its antigen remains unidentified. Data came from immunoSEQ multiplex PCR; TCRdb stores just in-frame clones and leaves some out. This sample has more than 1.2 million clones, with approximately 98.5% found just once. Germline CDR1 is WSHSY and CDR2 is SAAADI. Germline trimming cut 9 bases from V and 4 bases from J; bases unmatched to any gene: 11. CDR3 length equals 15 residues. Notes on the study in general: Expectations were that clonotype sharing among donors would be affected by sequencing depth. Naive CD4 clonotype sharing across a few donors was around 5%.

Sequenced sample: naive CD4+ T cells sorted from blood. Subset of the sample: CD45RA+ positively selected. V usage is TRBV10-2 and J usage is TRBJ2-3, with TRBD2 matching over 9 bases. The sequence came from a man younger than 40 in good health. The CDR3 loop is CASKESGRFPDTQYF. The CDR3 bases are TGCGCCAGTAAGGAAAGCGGGAGGTTCCCAGATACGCAGTATTTT.